A selection of T cell receptor beta chains follows, all from one sample in a study of cytomegalovirus exposure and HLA in healthy donors. Libraries were prepared by immunoSEQ multiplex PCR; TCRdb keeps only in-frame clonotypes and omits some of them. The sample holds 150,000 to 250,000 clones; around 80% are singletons and the top ten take around 4.3%. Sequencing was performed on PBMCs. The receptors were gathered from a woman in her twenties or thirties in good health and CMV-seropositive. Both conserved end residues are part of each CDR3. The D gene is left open where the match is weak. For some rows the clone size is stated as once, few or many, or as a class when expanded; others skip it.

d_call: TRBD1
j_call: TRBJ2-1
v_call: TRBV2
clone_size: -
cdr3_aa: CASSGQGNEQFF
cdr3_nt: TGTGCCAGCAGTGGACAGGGCAATGAGCAGTTCTTC

d_call: -
j_call: TRBJ1-6
v_call: TRBV4-2
clone_size: -
cdr3_aa: CASSQERGYNSPLHF
cdr3_nt: TGTGCCAGCAGCCAAGAGAGAGGGTACAATTCACCCCTCCACTTT

d_call: -
j_call: TRBJ1-5
v_call: TRBV30
clone_size: -
cdr3_aa: CAWSVGAGNQPQHF
cdr3_nt: TGTGCCTGGAGTGTAGGGGCAGGGAATCAGCCCCAGCATTTT

d_call: -
j_call: TRBJ2-7
v_call: TRBV6-1
clone_size: -
cdr3_aa: CASSELGDSYEQYF
cdr3_nt: TGTGCCAGCAGTGAACTAGGGGACTCCTACGAGCAGTACTTC

d_call: -
j_call: TRBJ1-1
v_call: TRBV11-2
clone_size: few
cdr3_aa: CARIRTGLDTEAFF
cdr3_nt: TGTGCCAGAATCCGTACAGGGTTAGACACTGAAGCTTTCTTT

d_call: TRBD2
j_call: TRBJ2-5
v_call: TRBV7-9
clone_size: -
cdr3_aa: CASRSGGKETQYF
cdr3_nt: TGTGCCAGCAGGTCGGGAGGGAAAGAGACCCAGTACTTC

d_call: -
j_call: TRBJ2-6
v_call: TRBV15
clone_size: -
cdr3_aa: CATSRVYSGANVLTF
cdr3_nt: TGTGCCACCAGCAGAGTGTACTCTGGGGCCAACGTCCTGACTTTC

d_call: TRBD1
j_call: TRBJ2-7
v_call: TRBV6-1
clone_size: -
cdr3_aa: CASSEVWTGEDWQYF
cdr3_nt: TGTGCCAGCAGTGAAGTTTGGACAGGGGAGGATTGGCAGTACTTC

d_call: -
j_call: TRBJ2-5
v_call: TRBV18
clone_size: few
cdr3_aa: CASSPLERETQYF
cdr3_nt: TGTGCCAGCTCACCGCTCGAGAGGGAGACCCAGTACTTC

d_call: -
j_call: TRBJ1-5
v_call: TRBV5-5
clone_size: -
cdr3_aa: CASSLVGGDQPQHF
cdr3_nt: TGTGCCAGCAGCTTGGTGGGGGGTGATCAGCCCCAGCATTTT

d_call: -
j_call: TRBJ1-3
v_call: TRBV15
clone_size: -
cdr3_aa: CATSRGGGIGNTIYF
cdr3_nt: TGTGCCACCAGCAGAGGCGGGGGGATAGGAAACACCATATATTTT

d_call: -
j_call: TRBJ1-4
v_call: TRBV4-3
clone_size: -
cdr3_aa: CASSQGRVGKLFF
cdr3_nt: TGCGCCAGCAGCCAGGGCAGGGTCGGAAAACTGTTTTTT

d_call: TRBD1
j_call: TRBJ1-2
v_call: TRBV10-3
clone_size: -
cdr3_aa: CAISGTGQSNYGYTF
cdr3_nt: TGTGCCATCAGTGGGACAGGGCAATCTAACTATGGCTACACCTTC

d_call: TRBD2
j_call: TRBJ2-5
v_call: TRBV7-8
clone_size: -
cdr3_aa: CASSLVAAGVTIYQETQYF
cdr3_nt: TGTGCCAGCAGCTTAGTCGCAGCGGGAGTTACCATTTACCAAGAGACCCAGTACTTC

d_call: -
j_call: TRBJ2-5
v_call: TRBV25-1
clone_size: -
cdr3_aa: CASSVGLGIGTQYF
cdr3_nt: TGTGCCAGCAGTGTGGGCCTGGGTATCGGGACCCAGTACTTC

d_call: TRBD1
j_call: TRBJ1-2
v_call: TRBV30
clone_size: -
cdr3_aa: CAWSVGTGDFDGYTF
cdr3_nt: TGTGCCTGGAGTGTGGGGACAGGGGATTTCGATGGCTACACCTTC

d_call: TRBD2
j_call: TRBJ2-5
v_call: TRBV5-1
clone_size: few
cdr3_aa: CASRSASGSLETQYF
cdr3_nt: TGCGCCAGCAGGTCAGCTAGCGGGAGTTTAGAGACCCAGTACTTC

d_call: -
j_call: TRBJ2-7
v_call: TRBV6-5
clone_size: -
cdr3_aa: CASSPERTGIYEQYF
cdr3_nt: TGTGCCAGCAGTCCGGAACGGACGGGAATCTACGAGCAGTACTTC

d_call: TRBD2
j_call: TRBJ2-5
v_call: TRBV7-7
clone_size: -
cdr3_aa: CASSQSRGGRETQYF
cdr3_nt: TGTGCCAGCAGCCAATCTCGGGGGGGGCGAGAGACCCAGTACTTC

d_call: -
j_call: TRBJ2-7
v_call: TRBV9
clone_size: -
cdr3_aa: CASSVGGLGFDEQYF
cdr3_nt: TGTGCCAGCAGCGTAGGCGGGTTGGGATTCGACGAGCAGTACTTC

d_call: TRBD2
j_call: TRBJ2-2
v_call: TRBV7-9
clone_size: -
cdr3_aa: CSSSFPREGRMNTGELFF
cdr3_nt: TGTTCCAGCAGCTTCCCGAGGGAGGGACGGATGAACACCGGGGAGCTGTTTTTT

d_call: -
j_call: TRBJ1-4
v_call: TRBV11-2
clone_size: once
cdr3_aa: CASSPGIANEKLFF
cdr3_nt: TGTGCCAGCAGCCCAGGGATTGCTAATGAAAAACTGTTTTTT

d_call: TRBD2
j_call: TRBJ2-2
v_call: TRBV2
clone_size: -
cdr3_aa: CASSWAGVNTGELFF
cdr3_nt: TGTGCCAGCAGTTGGGCGGGAGTGAACACCGGGGAGCTGTTTTTT

d_call: -
j_call: TRBJ1-3
v_call: TRBV30
clone_size: -
cdr3_aa: CAWSRGSGNTIYF
cdr3_nt: TGTGCCTGGAGCCGGGGCTCTGGAAACACCATATATTTT

d_call: -
j_call: TRBJ1-3
v_call: TRBV5-6
clone_size: -
cdr3_aa: CASSTVGGRIFSPFF
cdr3_nt: TGTGCCAGCAGCACGGTCGGCGGGCGGATATTCTCACCCTTTTTT

d_call: TRBD1
j_call: TRBJ1-3
v_call: TRBV5-6
clone_size: -
cdr3_aa: CASSSIRTGGFGSGNTIYF
cdr3_nt: TGTGCCAGCAGCTCGATTCGGACAGGGGGTTTCGGCTCTGGAAACACCATATATTTT

d_call: TRBD2
j_call: TRBJ2-4
v_call: TRBV5-4
clone_size: -
cdr3_aa: CASSLGRSGLSQYF
cdr3_nt: TGTGCCAGCAGTCTTGGACGTAGCGGGTTAAGCCAGTACTTC

d_call: -
j_call: TRBJ2-3
v_call: TRBV19
clone_size: once
cdr3_aa: CASTLGYGTDTQYF
cdr3_nt: TGTGCCAGTACCTTAGGTTACGGGACAGATACGCAGTATTTT

d_call: TRBD2
j_call: TRBJ2-3
v_call: TRBV7-8
clone_size: -
cdr3_aa: CASTPGIGGGFRTDTQYF
cdr3_nt: TGTGCCAGCACCCCAGGGATAGGCGGGGGATTTCGCACAGATACGCAGTATTTT

d_call: -
j_call: TRBJ2-2
v_call: TRBV10-3
clone_size: -
cdr3_aa: CAISAGSWTGELFF
cdr3_nt: TGTGCCATCAGTGCAGGGTCGTGGACCGGGGAGCTGTTTTTT

d_call: TRBD2
j_call: TRBJ2-3
v_call: TRBV9
clone_size: -
cdr3_aa: CASSFGLAGPDTQYF
cdr3_nt: TGTGCCAGCAGCTTTGGACTAGCGGGACCAGATACGCAGTATTTT

d_call: TRBD1
j_call: TRBJ2-2
v_call: TRBV11-3
clone_size: -
cdr3_aa: CASSYRDRETGELFF
cdr3_nt: TGTGCCAGCAGCTACCGGGACAGGGAAACCGGGGAGCTGTTTTTT

d_call: -
j_call: TRBJ2-2
v_call: TRBV9
clone_size: -
cdr3_aa: CASSVGEGPRELFF
cdr3_nt: TGTGCCAGCAGCGTAGGAGAGGGCCCCCGGGAGCTGTTTTTT

d_call: TRBD2
j_call: TRBJ2-2
v_call: TRBV6-1
clone_size: -
cdr3_aa: CASRKREITGELFF
cdr3_nt: TGTGCCAGCAGGAAGCGGGAGATCACCGGGGAGCTGTTTTTT

d_call: TRBD2
j_call: TRBJ2-5
v_call: TRBV9
clone_size: -
cdr3_aa: CASTLAGSVETQYF
cdr3_nt: TGTGCCAGCACTTTAGCGGGCTCGGTAGAGACCCAGTACTTC

d_call: -
j_call: TRBJ1-5
v_call: TRBV27
clone_size: -
cdr3_aa: CASSFYSNQPQHF
cdr3_nt: TGTGCCAGCAGTTTCTATAGCAATCAGCCCCAGCATTTT

d_call: -
j_call: TRBJ2-3
v_call: TRBV30
clone_size: -
cdr3_aa: CAWSPRDTQYF
cdr3_nt: TGTGCCTGGAGTCCGCGGGATACGCAGTATTTT

d_call: -
j_call: TRBJ1-6
v_call: TRBV5-1
clone_size: -
cdr3_aa: CASSLGQLRGSPLHF
cdr3_nt: TGCGCCAGCAGCTTGGGACAGCTCAGGGGTTCACCCCTCCACTTT

d_call: -
j_call: TRBJ2-7
v_call: TRBV7-9
clone_size: -
cdr3_aa: CASSLSVGRGDHEQYF
cdr3_nt: TGTGCCAGCAGCTTAAGTGTAGGGAGAGGTGACCACGAGCAGTACTTC

d_call: TRBD1
j_call: TRBJ1-3
v_call: TRBV11-2
clone_size: -
cdr3_aa: CASSYNRGVSGNTIYF
cdr3_nt: TGTGCCAGCAGTTATAACAGGGGAGTATCTGGAAACACCATATATTTT